Detailed here is one T cell receptor beta chain. What this receptor recognizes is not known. No qualities accompany the bases; no much larger clone lies one base away. The sample belongs to a study of cytomegalovirus exposure and HLA in healthy donors (dated by TCRdb to about 2017). About the full investigation: An earlier analysis of some 600 of the donors reported approximately 300 Gb of sequence data and around 100 million unique TCR beta sequences obtained from around 190 million T cells. A separate validation cohort of some 130 different subjects was used in addition to the roughly 620-subject first cohort. In the later analysis, no new phenotypic data were used to find candidate immune exposures; instead, reliance was placed on TCR beta sequences and their occurrence across donors. The study used immunosequencing to profile the T cell repertoires of approximately 650 subjects and linked those repertoires to cytomegalovirus serostatus. Class I and class II HLA loci were covered by the typing at four-digit resolution. Donor age, sex, ethnicity and CMV serostatus were compiled together with the repertoire data. To study patterns of TCR occurrence, a later analysis re-analyzed previously published TCR beta repertoires from several hundred donors and added high-resolution HLA genotyping. An early release that covered around 590 HLA-typed donors contained approximately 300 gigabases of sequencing data and 70 million to 100 million unique TCR sequences. Across approximately 400 genotyped donors of the cohort, an average of 235,054 unique TCR beta nucleotide sequences per donor were sequenced, and roughly 18% of those sequences were non-productive. The genetic ancestry cluster associated with self-reported Caucasian donors included 70% to 85% of the roughly 400 genotyped donors. The study aimed to test whether cataloging public T cell receptors could reveal signatures of past pathogen exposure. A handful of DR-DQ haplotypes were handled as single units for association and clustering because linkage in the cohort was strong. Typing coverage differed by locus: A, B, C, DRB1 and DQB1 were typed in about 629-640 donors, DQA1 in approximately 520, DPA1 in around 610, and DPB1 in approximately 450. Every repertoire in the discovery cohort had been generated on one and the same sequencing platform. In an earlier analysis of about 590 of the donors, high-throughput TCR beta sequencing was used to judge whether each TCR beta V gene segment behaved as functional or pseudogenic. To predict cytomegalovirus infection status, the study combined high-throughput TCR immunosequencing, statistical association of individual TCRs with disease status, and machine learning. A later genetic analysis used genome-wide SNP genotypes for about 65% of the 666 donors, treating that subset as a discovery cohort. Overall study results and their limits: It was suggested by the authors that the approach could potentially be generalized to other disease states and immunological phenotypes. Most TCR sequences were observed very rarely across donors, whereas some public TCRs were present in many individuals. Some 15 rarely observed V segments, including chromosome 9 orphons, were excluded from the earlier analysis of approximately 600 of the donors because counts were too low. A later analysis found that HLA-associated TCR beta chains were more clonally expanded and had lower generation probabilities than equally common non-associated chains. In a later analysis, most CMV-associated TCR beta chains were found to appear HLA-restricted, with HLA associations seemingly driven largely by CMV exposure. Only TCR beta chains were sequenced in this cohort, and the absence of alpha or paired-chain data limited detectable features. In a later analysis, TCR association rates were found to vary across HLA loci, with the most associated TCRs seen for DRB1 alleles and the fewest for HLA-C alleles. Linkage disequilibrium might explain the correlated functional status among segregating V segments, but an unknown experimental factor could not be ruled out. In vitro tests confirmed that a few of the cytomegalovirus-associated TCR beta chains recognize cytomegalovirus antigens. In a later genetic analysis, a missense DCLRE1C variant was associated with V-gene and J-gene trimming of TCR beta chains, and the association was replicated in an independent cohort. Strong co-occurrence of HLA alleles, especially DR and DQ, made assigning TCR associations to individual alleles difficult. Specific HLA alleles were associated with 16,951 TCR beta sequences at a false discovery rate of 0.05 in a later analysis. The classifier was reported to diagnose cytomegalovirus status with high specificity and sensitivity in both the original and validation cohorts. In a later genetic analysis, fewer N-insertions in productive TCRs were reported among donors in an Asian-associated ancestry cluster than the roughly 670-donor mean. A further reported finding was that TCR beta sequences accurately predicted the HLA-A and HLA-B alleles for most subjects in the first cohort. Because HLA typing was unavailable for some donors at each locus, only the typed subset was used in association tests. Some IMGT-functional V segments, including TRBV6-2 and TRBV6-3, could not be distinguished by the 87-base-pair reads and were therefore excluded. The study listed 150 to 200 TCR beta chains as associated with cytomegalovirus. The presence/absence analyses assumed that sequencing depth was roughly uniform across donors, and that assumption may not be true. Several of the top co-occurrence clusters appeared to be linked to parvovirus B19, influenza, CMV and Epstein-Barr virus, according to a later analysis. In an earlier analysis of 500 to 650 of the donors, most TCR beta V segments appeared in productive rearrangements about 87% or about 30% of the time, broadly matching IMGT annotations. For the cohort, immune exposure information was limited to CMV serostatus. A cluster of highly shared sequence variants was judged likely to represent a technical artifact of the sequencing pipeline.

The germline V gene supplies CDR1 MNHNS and CDR2 SASEGT. Measured from the cysteine to the phenylalanine, the CDR3 is 13 residues long. The sequence is cut down to CDR3 DNA, 39 bases in frame from base 1. Germline trimming amounts to 10 bases on V and 3 bases on J, with 8 as the count of junction bases outside the gene matches. Library prep was done by the immunoSEQ multiplex PCR assay. For the multiplex PCR, a mixture combining 60 forward primers for TCR Vbeta segments and 13 reverse primers for TCR Jbeta segments was used. A multiplex PCR assay on genomic DNA amplified the CDR3 region of rearranged TCR beta genes. The Illumina HiSeq System was used to sequence the amplified TCR beta libraries as 87-base-pair reads. The published analysis was carried out like this. Across the roughly 670 repertoires, a later analysis counted approximately 75 million unique TCR beta chains, around 11 million of which were shared by at least two donors. Raw reads were error-corrected and collapsed into unique sequences by a nearest-neighbor algorithm in which closely related sequences were merged to remove PCR and sequencing errors. To assign V, D and J gene segments, CDR3 sequences were aligned to IMGT reference sequences. Each retained sequence needed at least a six-nucleotide match to both a V gene segment and a J gene segment. A rearrangement counted as productive if the CDR3 had no stop codons and remained in frame with V and J, and every other rearrangement counted as non-productive. CDR3 was defined according to IMGT convention as the region running from the second conserved V-encoded cysteine to the conserved J-encoded phenylalanine. The earlier analysis of some 550 of the donors excluded any sequence lacking an unambiguous match to a single V gene segment. An earlier analysis of around 600 of the donors classified V segments as functional when productive rearrangements were above 56.7% and as segregating when the standard deviation between donors was above 5%. To diagnose cytomegalovirus status from the catalog of TCR beta chain sequences, a statistical classification framework was built. In a later analysis, V and J genes were assigned by comparing TCR nucleotide sequences against IMGT/GENE-DB human TR gene sequences. Using the TCRdist pipeline, a later analysis assigned CDR3 sequences along with most-parsimonious VDJ recombination scenarios. In a later analysis, each TCR beta chain was defined by its CDR3 amino acid sequence together with its V-gene family, and reads lacking a unique V-gene family were excluded. A later analysis removed 550 to 650 highly shared, low-generation-probability nucleotide sequences to deal with suspected cross-contamination and a sequencing artifact. A later analysis calculated a clonal expansion index for each public chain from normalized within-repertoire ranks of inferred template counts. A later analysis computed generation probabilities with a VDJ recombination model fitted to out-of-frame rearrangements, and checked the results against IGoR. In a later analysis, TCR-TCR, TCR-HLA and TCR-CMV co-occurrence was scored with hypergeometric tests, and a repertoire-size bias correction was applied to TCR pairs. False discovery rates were estimated in a later analysis by permuting HLA or CMV assignments 20 times. In a later analysis, co-occurring TCRs were grouped using DBSCAN, with TCRdist sequence similarity added in when clustering inside HLA-allele-positive subsets. Co-occurrence clustering excluded repertoires with fewer than 30,000 or more than 120,000 public chains, plus five with anomalous nucleotide sharing. The immuneACCESS repertoire file appears here via TCRdb, limited to in-frame rearrangements. These files lack a portion of the clones; in checked studies, under half of the deficit traces to unresolved V genes, and the cause of the others is not known. V, J and clone size reflect that table, while D and trimming were determined from the DNA. The sample table shows 200,000 to 250,000 clones, and over 65% are seen once. 0.6% to 0.7% of the sample comes from the top ten.

The cohort was made up of around 720 healthy bone marrow donors. At the time of sampling, all cohort members were nominally healthy, though unrecorded immune exposures were likely present. The donor tested CMV seronegative, placing the donor among the 352 seronegative members of the cohort. Each donor provided a peripheral blood sample, and peripheral blood mononuclear cells were used for TCR beta sequencing. The Qiagen DNeasy Blood Extraction Kit was used to extract genomic DNA from the blood cell samples. This clonotype was obtained from a man younger than 35 in good health and CMV-seronegative. Sequencing input: PBMCs. The sequence joins TRBV6-1 to TRBJ1-1, with 7 middle bases fitting TRBD1. The DNA sequence reads TGTGCCACCAAGGGACAGTTATACACTGAAGCTTTCTTT. It specifies CATKGQLYTEAFF.